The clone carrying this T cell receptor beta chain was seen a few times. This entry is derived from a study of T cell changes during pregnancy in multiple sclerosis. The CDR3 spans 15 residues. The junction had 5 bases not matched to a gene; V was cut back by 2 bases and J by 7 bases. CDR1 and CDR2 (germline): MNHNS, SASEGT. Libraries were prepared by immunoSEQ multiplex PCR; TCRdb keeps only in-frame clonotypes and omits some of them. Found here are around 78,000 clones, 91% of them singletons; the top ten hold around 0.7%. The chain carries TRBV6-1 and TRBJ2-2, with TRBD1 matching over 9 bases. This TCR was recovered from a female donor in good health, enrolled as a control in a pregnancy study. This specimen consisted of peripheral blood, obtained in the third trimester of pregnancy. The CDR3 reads CASSETGGAGGELFF. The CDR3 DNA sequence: TGTGCCAGCAGTGAAACAGGGGGCGCCGGCGGGGAGCTGTTTTTT.